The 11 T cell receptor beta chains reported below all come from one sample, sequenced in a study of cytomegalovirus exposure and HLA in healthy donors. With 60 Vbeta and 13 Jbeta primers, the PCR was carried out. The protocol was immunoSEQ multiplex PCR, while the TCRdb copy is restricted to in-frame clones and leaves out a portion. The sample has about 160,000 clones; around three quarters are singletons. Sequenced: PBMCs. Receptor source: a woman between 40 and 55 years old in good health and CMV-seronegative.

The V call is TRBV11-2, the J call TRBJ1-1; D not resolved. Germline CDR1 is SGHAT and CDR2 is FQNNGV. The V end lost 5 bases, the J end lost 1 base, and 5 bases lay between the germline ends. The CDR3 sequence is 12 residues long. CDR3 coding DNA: TGTGCCAGCAGCCTTTCGAACACTGAAGCTTTCTTT. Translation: CASSLSNTEAFF.

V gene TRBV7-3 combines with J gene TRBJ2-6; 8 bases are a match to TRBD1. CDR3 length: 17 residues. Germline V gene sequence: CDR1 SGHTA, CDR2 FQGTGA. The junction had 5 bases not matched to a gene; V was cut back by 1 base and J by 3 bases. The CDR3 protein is CASSLRAGGNGANVLTF. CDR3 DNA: TGTGCCAGCAGCTTAAGAGCAGGGGGCAATGGGGCCAACGTCCTGACTTTC.

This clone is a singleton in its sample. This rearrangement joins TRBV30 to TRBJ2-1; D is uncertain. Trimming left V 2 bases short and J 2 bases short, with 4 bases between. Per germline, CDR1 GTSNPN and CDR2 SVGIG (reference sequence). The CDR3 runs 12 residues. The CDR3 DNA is TGTGCCTGGAGTCCGGCCTACAATGAGCAGTTCTTC. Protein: CAWSPAYNEQFF. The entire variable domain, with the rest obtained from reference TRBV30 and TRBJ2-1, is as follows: SQTIHQWPATLVQPVGSPLSLECTVEGTSNPNLYWYRQAAGRGLQLLFYSVGIGQISSEVPQNLSASRPQDRQFILSSKKLLLSDSGFYLCAWSPAYNEQFFGPGTRLTVL.

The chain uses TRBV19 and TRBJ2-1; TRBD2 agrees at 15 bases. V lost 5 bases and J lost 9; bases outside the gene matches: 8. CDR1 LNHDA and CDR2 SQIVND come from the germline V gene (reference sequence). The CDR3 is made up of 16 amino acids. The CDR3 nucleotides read TGTGCCAGTAGTCGGACTAGCGGGAGGGCCGGTAGTGAGCAGTTCTTC. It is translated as CASSRTSGRAGSEQFF.

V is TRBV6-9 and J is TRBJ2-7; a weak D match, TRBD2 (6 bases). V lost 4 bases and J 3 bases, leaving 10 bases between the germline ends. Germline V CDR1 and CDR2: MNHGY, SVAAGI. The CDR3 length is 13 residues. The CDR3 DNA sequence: TGTGCCAGCAGTTGGGGACTGTTCTACGAGCAGTACTTC. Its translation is CASSWGLFYEQYF.

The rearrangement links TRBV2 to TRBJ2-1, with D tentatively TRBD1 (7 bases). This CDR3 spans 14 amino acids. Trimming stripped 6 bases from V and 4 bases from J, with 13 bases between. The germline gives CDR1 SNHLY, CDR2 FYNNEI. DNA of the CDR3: TGTGCCAGCAGGGAGGGGGCGGCGTACAATGAGCAGTTCTTC. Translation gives CASREGAAYNEQFF.

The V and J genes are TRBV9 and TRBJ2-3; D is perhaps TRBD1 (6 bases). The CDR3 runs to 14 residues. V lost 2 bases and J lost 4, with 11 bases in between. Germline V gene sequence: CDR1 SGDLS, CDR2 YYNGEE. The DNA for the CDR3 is TGTGCCAGCAGCGTCAGGGGCTGGGCAGATACGCAGTATTTT. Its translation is CASSVRGWADTQYF.

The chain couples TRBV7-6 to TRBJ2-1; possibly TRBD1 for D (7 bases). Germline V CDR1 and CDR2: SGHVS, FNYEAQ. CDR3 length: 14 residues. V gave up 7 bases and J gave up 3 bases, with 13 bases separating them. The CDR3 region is CASTPGDSYNEQFF. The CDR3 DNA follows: TGTGCCAGCACCCCGGGGGACAGCTACAATGAGCAGTTCTTC.

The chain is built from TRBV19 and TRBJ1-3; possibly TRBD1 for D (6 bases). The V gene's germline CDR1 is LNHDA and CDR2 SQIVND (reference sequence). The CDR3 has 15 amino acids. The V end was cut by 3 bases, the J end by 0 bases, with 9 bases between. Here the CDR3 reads CASSMGAISGNTIYF. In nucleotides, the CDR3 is TGTGCCAGTAGTATGGGGGCGATCTCTGGAAACACCATATATTTT.

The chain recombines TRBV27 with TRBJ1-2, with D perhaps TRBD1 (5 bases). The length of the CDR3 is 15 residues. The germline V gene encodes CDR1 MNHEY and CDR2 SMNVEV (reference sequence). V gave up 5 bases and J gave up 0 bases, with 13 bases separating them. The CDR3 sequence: CASSPSGGANYGYTF. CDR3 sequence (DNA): TGTGCCAGCAGTCCCTCCGGGGGAGCTAACTATGGCTACACCTTC.

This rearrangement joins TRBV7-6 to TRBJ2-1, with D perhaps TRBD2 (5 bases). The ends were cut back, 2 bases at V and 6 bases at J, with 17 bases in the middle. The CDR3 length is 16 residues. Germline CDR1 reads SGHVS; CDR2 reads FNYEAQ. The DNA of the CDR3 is TGTGCCAGCAGCTTATTACCTCAACTAGTCACCAATGAGCAGTTCTTC. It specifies CASSLLPQLVTNEQFF.